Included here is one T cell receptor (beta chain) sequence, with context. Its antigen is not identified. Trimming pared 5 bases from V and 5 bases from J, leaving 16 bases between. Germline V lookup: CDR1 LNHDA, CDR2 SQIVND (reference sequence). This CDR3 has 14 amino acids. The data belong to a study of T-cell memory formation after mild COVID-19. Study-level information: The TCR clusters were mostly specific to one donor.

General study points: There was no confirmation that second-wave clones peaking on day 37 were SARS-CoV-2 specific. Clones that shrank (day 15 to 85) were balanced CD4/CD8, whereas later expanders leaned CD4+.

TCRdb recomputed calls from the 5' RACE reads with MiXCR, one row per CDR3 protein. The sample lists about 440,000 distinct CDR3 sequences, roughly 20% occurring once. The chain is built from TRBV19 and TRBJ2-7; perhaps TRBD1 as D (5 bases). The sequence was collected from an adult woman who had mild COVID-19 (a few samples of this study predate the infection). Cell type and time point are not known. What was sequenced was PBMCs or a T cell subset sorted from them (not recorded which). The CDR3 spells CASSHQGSYHEQYF. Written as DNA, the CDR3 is TGTGCCAGTAGTCACCAGGGTAGCTACCACGAGCAGTACTTC.